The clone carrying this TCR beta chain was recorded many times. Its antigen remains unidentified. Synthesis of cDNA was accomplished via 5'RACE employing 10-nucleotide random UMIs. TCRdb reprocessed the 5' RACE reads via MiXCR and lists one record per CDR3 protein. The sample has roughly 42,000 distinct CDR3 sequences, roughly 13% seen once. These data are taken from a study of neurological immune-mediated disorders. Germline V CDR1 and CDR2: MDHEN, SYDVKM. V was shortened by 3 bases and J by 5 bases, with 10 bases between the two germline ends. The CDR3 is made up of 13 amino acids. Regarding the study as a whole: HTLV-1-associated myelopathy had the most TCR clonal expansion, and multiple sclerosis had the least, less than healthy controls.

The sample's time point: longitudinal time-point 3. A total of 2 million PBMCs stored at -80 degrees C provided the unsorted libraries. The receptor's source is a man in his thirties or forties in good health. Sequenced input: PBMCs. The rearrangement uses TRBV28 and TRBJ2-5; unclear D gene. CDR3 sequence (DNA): TGTGCCAGCAGTTTCGGGTCGGAGGAGACCCAGTACTTC. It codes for CASSFGSEETQYF. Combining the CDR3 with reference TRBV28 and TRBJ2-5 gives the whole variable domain DVKVTQSSRYLVKRTGEKVFLECVQDMDHENMFWYRQDPGLGLRLIYFSYDVKMKEKGDIPEGYSVSREKKERFSLILESASTNQTSMYLCASSFGSEETQYFGPGTRLLVL.